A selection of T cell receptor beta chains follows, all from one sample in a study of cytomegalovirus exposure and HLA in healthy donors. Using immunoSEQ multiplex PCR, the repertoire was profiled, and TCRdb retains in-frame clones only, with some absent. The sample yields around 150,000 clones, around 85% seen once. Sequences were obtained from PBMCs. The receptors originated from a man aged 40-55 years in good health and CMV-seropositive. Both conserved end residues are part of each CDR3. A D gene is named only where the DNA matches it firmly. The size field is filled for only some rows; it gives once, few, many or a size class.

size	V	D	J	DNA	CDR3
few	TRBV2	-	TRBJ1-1	TGTGCCAGCAGTGAGGCACAGGGAAGGCCGATGAACACTGAAGCTTTCTTT	CASSEAQGRPMNTEAFF
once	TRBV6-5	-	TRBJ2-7	TGTGCCAGCTCATCAGGGGGGTCCTACGAGCAGTACTTC	CASSSGGSYEQYF
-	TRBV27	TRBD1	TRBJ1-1	TGTGCCAGCCGAAGGGGGCGTAGAGCTTTCTTT	CASRRGRRAFF
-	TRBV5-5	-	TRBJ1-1	TGTGCCAGCTACTTTGCGGGTAACACTGAAGCTTTCTTT	CASYFAGNTEAFF
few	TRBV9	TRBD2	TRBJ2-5	TGTGCCAGCAGCGTGACTAGCGGGATCCAAGAGACCCAGTACTTC	CASSVTSGIQETQYF
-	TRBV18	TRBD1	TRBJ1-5	TGTGCCAGCTCACCAGGACAGGGGTTCGGGCAGCCCCAGCATTTT	CASSPGQGFGQPQHF
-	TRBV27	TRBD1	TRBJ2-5	TGTGCCAGCAGTTTACGAGGGGGCCGTTTTCAAGAGACCCAGTACTTC	CASSLRGGRFQETQYF
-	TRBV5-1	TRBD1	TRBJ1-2	TGCGCCAGCAGCTTCAATCAGGGGGCGGTAGGTGGCTACACCTTC	CASSFNQGAVGGYTF
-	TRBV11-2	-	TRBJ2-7	TGTGCCAGCAGCCCGAACCTAGCACGCGCCGGATACGAGCAGTACTTC	CASSPNLARAGYEQYF
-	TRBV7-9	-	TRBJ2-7	TGTGCCAGCAGCTTAGGTACGGGACAAATCTACAAGCAGTACTTC	CASSLGTGQIYKQYF
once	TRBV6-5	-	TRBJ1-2	TGTGCCAGCAGCCCTCTATCTACGGCGGGCTATGGCTACACCTTC	CASSPLSTAGYGYTF
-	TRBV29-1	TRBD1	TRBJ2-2	TGCAGCGCGAACAGGGGGCGCGGCGGGGAGCTGTTTTTT	CSANRGRGGELFF
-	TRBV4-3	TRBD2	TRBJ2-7	TGCGCCAGCAGCCAAGGCGCAGCCGCTAGCGGGGTCTACGAGCAGTACTTC	CASSQGAAASGVYEQYF
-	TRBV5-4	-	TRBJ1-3	TGTGCCAGCAGCTTGGCCCAGGGTGGCCCTGGAAACACCATATATTTT	CASSLAQGGPGNTIYF
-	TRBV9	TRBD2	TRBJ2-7	TGTGCCAGCAGCCCGACCGGCGGGAGGGCCTGGTACGAGCAGTACTTC	CASSPTGGRAWYEQYF
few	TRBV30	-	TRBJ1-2	TGTGCCTGGAGTGTACGAGGCATCTTGGATGGCTACACCTTC	CAWSVRGILDGYTF
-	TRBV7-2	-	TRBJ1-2	TGTGCCAGCAGCTCACACACTAACTATGGCTACACCTTC	CASSSHTNYGYTF
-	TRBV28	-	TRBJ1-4	TGTGCCAGCAGTAAATCCGGGGACAAGTTCGAAAAACTGTTTTTT	CASSKSGDKFEKLFF
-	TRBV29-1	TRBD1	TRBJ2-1	TGCAGCGTTGACCGGGACAGGGGAGGGAATGAGCAGTTCTTC	CSVDRDRGGNEQFF
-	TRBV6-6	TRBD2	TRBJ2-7	TGTGCCAGCAGTTACAATGGACTAGCGGGAGACGAGCAGTACTTC	CASSYNGLAGDEQYF